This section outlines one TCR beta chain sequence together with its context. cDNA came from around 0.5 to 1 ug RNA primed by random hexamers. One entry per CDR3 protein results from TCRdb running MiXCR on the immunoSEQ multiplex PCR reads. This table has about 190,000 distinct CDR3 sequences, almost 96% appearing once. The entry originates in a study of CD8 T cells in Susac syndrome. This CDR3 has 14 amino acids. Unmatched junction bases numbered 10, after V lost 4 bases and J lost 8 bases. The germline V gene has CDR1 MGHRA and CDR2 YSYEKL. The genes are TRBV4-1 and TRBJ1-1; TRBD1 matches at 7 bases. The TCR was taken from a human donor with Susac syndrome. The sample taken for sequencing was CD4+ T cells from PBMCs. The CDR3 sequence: CASSRILRDSEAFF. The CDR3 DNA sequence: TGCGCCAGCAGCCGGATTCTCCGGGACAGCGAAGCTTTCTTT.